This record concerns one T cell receptor beta chain sequence. This clone's antigen is unknown. The record has no base qualities; no much larger clone is one base away. The data were taken from a study of T cell responses to AZD1222 COVID-19 vaccine (dated by TCRdb to 2020 to 2023). In the study overall: Because spike-specific TCR depth and breadth did not differ between the two schedules, AZD1222 recipients who got a second dose at roughly 4 weeks were pooled with those who got a second dose at roughly 12 weeks. A total of 233 trial participants underwent TCR sequencing, of whom nearly 210 received two doses of AZD1222 and about 26 received two doses of the MenACWY control vaccine. Trial participants were enrolled into age subgroups of 18-55, 56-69 and 70-plus years, which contained about 160, 30 and 59 TCR-sequenced participants, respectively.

CDR1 and CDR2, per the germline V gene, are SQVTM and ANQGSEA. There are 15 amino acids in the CDR3, from cysteine to phenylalanine inclusive. The kept DNA is CDR3 alone, 45 bases in frame from the first base. At the junction V is shortened by 7 bases and J by 2 bases; bases outside the gene matches: 10. The CDR3 regions of human TCRbeta chains were subjected to immunosequencing. The original pipeline was this. TCRs in the repertoires were compared against a reference library of SARS-CoV-2-specific TCRs that had been generated with the MIRA antigen-specificity platform. Breadth meant the fraction of unique TCRs that were SARS-CoV-2-associated, whereas depth meant the fraction of total T cells that were SARS-CoV-2-associated. Using the MIRA data, each spike-specific TCR was assigned both to the spike region to which the TCR was reactive and to a CD4 or CD8 class. Log10-transformed breadth and depth values were compared by one-way ANOVA with Sidak's multiple comparisons tests. Not all clones reach the TCRdb copy of this immuneACCESS table, which keeps in-frame sequences only. Checked studies attribute under half of the gap to unresolved V genes and leave the rest unexplained. The V and J calls and the clone size are those of that table, but D and trimming were determined from the DNA. This sample gives around 80,000 clones in total; about 88% of them show up just once. About a tenth of the sample comes from the top ten.

General conclusions and limits of the study: After two AZD1222 doses, both the breadth and the depth of spike-specific TCRs were significantly higher than at day 0 and than in MenACWY recipients. Participants were mostly white British, with more females than males. The authors suggested clonal diversity may have been underestimated. Nearly half of unique spike-specific TCRs reportedly recognized epitopes outside regions mutated in the B.1.351 and B.1.1.7 variants. In the small 56-69-year group, the increase in depth fell short of significance, most likely because of low power. Because no samples from the day 14 peak response were available, repertoires could be characterized only after the peak T cell response. The whole spike protein was spanned by vaccine-associated CD4 TCRs, and dominant responses were seen in regions 160-218 and 743-854. Conclusions about previously exposed vaccinees are limited because only a handful of AZD1222 recipients were SARS-CoV-2 seropositive at baseline.

The intended sense of this specimen's time point label: baseline before first vaccination. Samples from vaccinated people were obtained from the UK trials COV001 and COV002, which included a single-blind randomized controlled phase 2/3 trial of AZD1222 (ChAdOx1 nCoV-19) in healthy adults. For TCRbeta chain sequencing, PBMC samples from trial participants were taken at day 0 and at day 28 after the second dose. The receptor's source is an adult in good health. The specimen comprised peripheral blood, sampled on day 0 of AZD1222 vaccination. Recombination joined TRBV29-1 with TRBJ1-5, with 8 bases matching TRBD1. CDR3 reads: CSAQTGAGGNQPQHF. The sequenced DNA is TGCAGCGCACAGACAGGGGCGGGGGGCAATCAGCCCCAGCATTTT.